This T cell receptor beta chain emerged from a study of blood T cell repertoires in COVID-19 (dated by TCRdb to 2020 to 2021). In the study overall: The collaborator samples originated in the United States, Italy and Spain and spanned the acute and convalescent phases of COVID-19. The material from the prospective study consisted of cDNA or gDNA derived from T cells, B-cell-depleted T cells, or PBMCs. Deeply sampled blood TCRbeta repertoires from subjects exposed to, actively infected with, or recovered from COVID-19 were included in the dataset. The repertoires were released in a freely available public database meant as a resource for research on the immune response to SARS-CoV-2. Samples were obtained from the ongoing ImmuneRACE study (first 160 participants) and from 950 to 1,500 subjects provided by 6 global collaborators. A de-identified subject ID, COVID-19 status, age in years and sex were almost always included in the sample metadata. HLA class I and class II types, where available, came from metadata supplied by the sample provider rather than from assay-based typing.

Overall results and qualifications from the work: How much clinical and demographic metadata was included differed by source and by participant, and the metadata was provided uncurated.

Participants in the prospective study were enrolled through a virtual design, were aged about 18 to 90 years, and lived in some 24 United States geographic areas. Cohort assignment in the prospective study relied on participant-reported clinical history from a screening survey and a study questionnaire. ImmuneRACE Cohort 3 recovered participants were defined by two consecutive negative NP/OP PCR tests, healthcare professional clearance, or symptom resolution. In the prospective study, whole blood, serum and a nasopharyngeal or oropharyngeal swab were collected from each participant by mobile phlebotomists. Over a roughly two-month period, participants in the prospective study had the option of providing additional blood draws and questionnaires. Before DNA extraction, blood samples from the prospective study were shipped at room temperature or frozen. TCRbeta CDR3 regions were amplified from genomic DNA using the immunoSEQ Assay, a bias-controlled multiplex PCR. Regarding the original processing steps: Within the assay, amplification of reference gene primers was used to estimate how many nucleated cells each sample contained. Sequence reads were collapsed and filtered to measure the absolute abundance of every unique TCRbeta CDR3 rearrangement. For each sample, productive Simpson clonality was calculated as the square root of Simpson's diversity index over productive rearrangements. TCRdb re-hosts the immuneACCESS table, in-frame sequences only. Its copies lack some clones; in the studies checked, an unresolved V gene accounts for under half of them, and the cause for the rest is not known. The V and J calls and clone size were taken over from that table, and D and trimming were inferred from the DNA. In this sample the table shows about 160,000 clones, 84% of which occur a single time. The top ten clones comprise more than 5.5% of the sample.

A word on this clone: The antigen it recognizes is unknown. It has no much larger one-base neighbor in the sample; base qualities were not kept.

From the cysteine through the phenylalanine, the CDR3 covers 14 amino acids. This entry keeps only the CDR3 DNA: 42 bases, framed from base 1. V trim: 6 bases; J trim: 4 bases; unmatched bases: 6. In the germline V gene, CDR1 corresponds to MNHEY and CDR2 to SVGAGI. The source of this sequence is a man aged 45-65 years who had recovered from COVID-19. Sample: PBMCs or T cells enriched from blood (not recorded which). The chain employs TRBV6-5 and TRBJ1-2, with 9 bases matching TRBD1. The CDR3 here reads CASRPGQGIYGYTF. At the DNA level, the sequence is TGTGCCAGCAGACCGGGACAGGGAATCTATGGCTACACCTTC.